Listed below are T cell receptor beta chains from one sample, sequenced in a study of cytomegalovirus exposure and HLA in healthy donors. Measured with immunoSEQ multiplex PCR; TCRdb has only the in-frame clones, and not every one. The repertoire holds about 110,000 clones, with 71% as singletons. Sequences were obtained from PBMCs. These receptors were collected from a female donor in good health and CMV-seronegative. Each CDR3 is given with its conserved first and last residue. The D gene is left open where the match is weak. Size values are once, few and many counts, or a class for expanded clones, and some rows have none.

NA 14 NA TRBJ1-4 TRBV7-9 CASSLAGGNEKLFF TGTGCCAGCAGCTTAGCGGGGGGTAATGAAAAACTGTTTTTT
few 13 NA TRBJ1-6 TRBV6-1 CASSDPGYSPLHF TGTGCCAGCAGTGATCCAGGGTACTCACCCCTCCACTTT
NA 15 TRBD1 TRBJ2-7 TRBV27 CASSFQGQGPYEQYF TGTGCCAGCAGTTTTCAGGGACAGGGCCCCTACGAGCAGTACTTC
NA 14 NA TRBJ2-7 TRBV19 CASSIAGESYEQYF TGTGCCAGTAGTATAGCGGGAGAGTCCTACGAGCAGTACTTC
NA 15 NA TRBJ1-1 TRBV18 CASSPLWGENTEAFF TGTGCCAGCTCACCCCTATGGGGGGAGAACACTGAAGCTTTCTTT
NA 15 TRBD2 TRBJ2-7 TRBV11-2 CASSSEREGPNEQYF TGTGCCAGCAGCTCAGAGCGGGAGGGCCCCAACGAGCAGTACTTC
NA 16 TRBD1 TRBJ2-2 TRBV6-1 CASSEVDRVNTGELFF TGTGCCAGCAGTGAAGTTGACAGGGTCAACACCGGGGAGCTGTTTTTT
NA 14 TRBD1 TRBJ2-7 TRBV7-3 CASSLTGGGYEQYF TGTGCCAGCAGCTTAACAGGGGGCGGTTACGAGCAGTACTTC
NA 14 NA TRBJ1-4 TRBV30 CAWSVGRLNEKLFF TGTGCCTGGAGTGTCGGCAGACTAAATGAAAAACTGTTTTTT
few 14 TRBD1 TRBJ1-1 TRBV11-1 CASSLGQGNTEAFF TGTGCCAGCAGCCTTGGACAGGGTAACACTGAAGCTTTCTTT
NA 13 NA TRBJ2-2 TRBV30 CAWSRESTGELFF TGTGCCTGGAGTCGAGAGAGCACCGGGGAGCTGTTTTTT
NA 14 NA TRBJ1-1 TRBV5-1 CASSLGGYYTEAFF TGCGCCAGCAGCTTGGGGGGCTATTACACTGAAGCTTTCTTT
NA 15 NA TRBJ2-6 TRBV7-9 CASSLDGSGANVLTF TGTGCCAGCAGCTTAGACGGCTCTGGGGCCAACGTCCTGACTTTC
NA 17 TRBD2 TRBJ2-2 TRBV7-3 CASSSIRPGLGSGELFF TGTGCCAGCAGCTCTATTCGACCGGGACTAGGGTCAGGGGAGCTGTTTTTT
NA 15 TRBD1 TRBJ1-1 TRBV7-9 CASSLNRGMGTEAFF TGTGCCAGCAGCTTGAACAGGGGGATGGGGACTGAAGCTTTCTTT
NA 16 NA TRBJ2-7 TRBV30 CAWNLGLSLDSYEQYF TGTGCCTGGAACCTGGGACTGTCCCTCGACTCCTACGAGCAGTACTTC
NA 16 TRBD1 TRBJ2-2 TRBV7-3 CASSLRGDRGSGELFF TGTGCCAGCAGCTTAAGAGGGGACAGGGGCAGTGGGGAGCTGTTTTTT
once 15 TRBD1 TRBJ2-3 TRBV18 CASSAQGNPTDTQYF TGTGCCAGCTCAGCACAGGGGAACCCGACAGATACGCAGTATTTT
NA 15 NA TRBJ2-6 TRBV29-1 CSVTRPTAGANVLTF TGCAGCGTTACCAGACCTACAGCCGGGGCCAACGTCCTGACTTTC
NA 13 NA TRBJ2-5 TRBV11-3 CASRGLAQGTQYF TGTGCCAGCAGGGGGCTCGCCCAAGGTACCCAGTACTTC
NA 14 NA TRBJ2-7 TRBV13 CASSLTRRPYEQYF TGTGCCAGCAGCCTGACTAGACGACCTTACGAGCAGTACTTC
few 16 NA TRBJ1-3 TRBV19 CASQGGTVRSGNTIYF TGTGCCAGCCAAGGCGGTACGGTCCGCTCTGGAAACACCATATATTTT
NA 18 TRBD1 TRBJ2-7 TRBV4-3 CASSQFGGPRDSPYEQYF TGCGCCAGCAGCCAATTTGGGGGACCCCGGGACAGCCCATACGAGCAGTACTTC
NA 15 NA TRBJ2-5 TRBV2 CASSVSLTPQETQYF TGTGCCAGCAGTGTCTCCCTAACTCCCCAAGAGACCCAGTACTTC